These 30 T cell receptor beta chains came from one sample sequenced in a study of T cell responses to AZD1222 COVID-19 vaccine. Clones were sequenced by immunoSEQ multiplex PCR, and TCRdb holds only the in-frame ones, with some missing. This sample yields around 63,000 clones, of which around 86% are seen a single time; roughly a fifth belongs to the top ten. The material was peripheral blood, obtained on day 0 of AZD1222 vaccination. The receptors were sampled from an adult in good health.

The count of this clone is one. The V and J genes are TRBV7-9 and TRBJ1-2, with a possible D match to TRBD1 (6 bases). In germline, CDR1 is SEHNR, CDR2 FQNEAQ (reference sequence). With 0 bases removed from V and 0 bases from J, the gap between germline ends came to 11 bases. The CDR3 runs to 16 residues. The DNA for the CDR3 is TGTGCCAGCAGCTTAGCGGGGGGCCGGCCTAACTATGGCTACACCTTC. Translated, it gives CASSLAGGRPNYGYTF.

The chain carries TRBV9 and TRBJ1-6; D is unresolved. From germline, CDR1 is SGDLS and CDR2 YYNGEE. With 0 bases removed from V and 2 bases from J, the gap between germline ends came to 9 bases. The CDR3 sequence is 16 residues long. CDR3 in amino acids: CASSVGGAAYNSPLHF. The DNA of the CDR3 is TGTGCCAGCAGCGTAGGCGGTGCCGCCTATAATTCACCCCTCCACTTT.

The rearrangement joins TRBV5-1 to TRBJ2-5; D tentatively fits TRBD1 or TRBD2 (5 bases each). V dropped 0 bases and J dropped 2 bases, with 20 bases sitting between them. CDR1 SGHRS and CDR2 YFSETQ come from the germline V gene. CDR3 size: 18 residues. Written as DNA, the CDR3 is TGCGCCAGCAGCTTGGAATCACGGGGCTGGGTCGCACAAGAGACCCAGTACTTC. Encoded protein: CASSLESRGWVAQETQYF. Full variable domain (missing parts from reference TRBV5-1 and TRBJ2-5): KAGVTQTPRYLIKTRGQQVTLSCSPISGHRSVSWYQQTPGQGLQFLFEYFSETQRNKGNFPGRFSGRQFSNSRSEMNVSTLELGDSALYLCASSLESRGWVAQETQYFGPGTRLLVL.

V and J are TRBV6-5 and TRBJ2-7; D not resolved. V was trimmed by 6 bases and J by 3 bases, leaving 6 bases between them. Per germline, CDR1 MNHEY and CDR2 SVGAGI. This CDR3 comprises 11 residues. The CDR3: CASRIVYEQYF. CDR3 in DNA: TGTGCCAGCAGGATTGTCTACGAGCAGTACTTC.

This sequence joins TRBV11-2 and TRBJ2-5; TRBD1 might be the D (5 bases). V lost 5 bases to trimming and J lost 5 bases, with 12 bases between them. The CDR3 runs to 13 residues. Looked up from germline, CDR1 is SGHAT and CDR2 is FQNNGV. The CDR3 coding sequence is TGTGCCAGCAGCCCCCGGTGGGGCGAGACCCAGTACTTC. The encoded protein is CASSPRWGETQYF.

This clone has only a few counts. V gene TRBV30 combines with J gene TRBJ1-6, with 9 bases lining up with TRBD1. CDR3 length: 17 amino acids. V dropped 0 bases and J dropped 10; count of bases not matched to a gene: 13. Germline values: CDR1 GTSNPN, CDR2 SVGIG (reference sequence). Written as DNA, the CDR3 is TGTGCCTGGAGTGTACAGCCGGGGGGGACAGGGCCCTCACCCCTCCACTTT. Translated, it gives CAWSVQPGGTGPSPLHF.

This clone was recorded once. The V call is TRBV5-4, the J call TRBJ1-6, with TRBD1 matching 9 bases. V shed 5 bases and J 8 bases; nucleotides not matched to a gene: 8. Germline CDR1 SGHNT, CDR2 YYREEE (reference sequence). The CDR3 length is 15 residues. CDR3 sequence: CASRQGAFQDSPLHF. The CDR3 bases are TGTGCCAGCAGACAGGGGGCGTTTCAGGATTCACCCCTCCACTTT.

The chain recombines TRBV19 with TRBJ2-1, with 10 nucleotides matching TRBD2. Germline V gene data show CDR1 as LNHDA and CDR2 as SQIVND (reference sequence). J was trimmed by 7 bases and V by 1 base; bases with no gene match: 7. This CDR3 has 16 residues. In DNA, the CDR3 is TGTGCCAGTAGTATAGTCCTAGCGGGGGAGAAGAATGAGCAGTTCTTC. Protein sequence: CASSIVLAGEKNEQFF. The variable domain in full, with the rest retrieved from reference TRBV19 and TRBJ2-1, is DGGITQSPKYLFRKEGQNVTLSCEQNLNHDAMYWYRQDPGQGLRLIYYSQIVNDFQKGDIAEGYSVSREKKESFPLTVTSAQKNPTAFYLCASSIVLAGEKNEQFFGPGTRLTVL.

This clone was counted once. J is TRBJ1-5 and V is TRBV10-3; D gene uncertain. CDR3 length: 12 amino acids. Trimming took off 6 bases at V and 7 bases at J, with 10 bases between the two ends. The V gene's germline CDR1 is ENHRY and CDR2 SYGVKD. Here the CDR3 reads CAIRSGNQPQHF. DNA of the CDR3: TGTGCCATCAGATCGGGGAACCAGCCCCAGCATTTT.

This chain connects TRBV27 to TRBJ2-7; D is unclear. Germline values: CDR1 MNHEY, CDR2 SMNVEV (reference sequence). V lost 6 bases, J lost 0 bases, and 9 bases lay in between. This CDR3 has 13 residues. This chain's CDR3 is CASSWGNSYEQYF. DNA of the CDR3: TGTGCCAGCAGCTGGGGAAACTCCTACGAGCAGTACTTC.

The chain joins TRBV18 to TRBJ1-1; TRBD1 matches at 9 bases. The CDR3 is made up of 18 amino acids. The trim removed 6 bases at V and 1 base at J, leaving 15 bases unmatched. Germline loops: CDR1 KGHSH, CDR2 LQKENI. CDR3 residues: CASSRSFDRGNPNTEAFF. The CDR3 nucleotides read TGTGCCAGCTCCCGGTCCTTCGACAGGGGGAATCCGAACACTGAAGCTTTCTTT.

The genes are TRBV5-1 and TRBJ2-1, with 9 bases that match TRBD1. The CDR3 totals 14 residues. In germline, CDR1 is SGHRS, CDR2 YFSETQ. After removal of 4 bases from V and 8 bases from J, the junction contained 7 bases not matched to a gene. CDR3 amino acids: CASSPGQGRDEQFF. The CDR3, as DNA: TGCGCCAGCAGCCCGGGACAGGGACGGGATGAGCAGTTCTTC. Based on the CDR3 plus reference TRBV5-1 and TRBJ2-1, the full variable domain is KAGVTQTPRYLIKTRGQQVTLSCSPISGHRSVSWYQQTPGQGLQFLFEYFSETQRNKGNFPGRFSGRQFSNSRSEMNVSTLELGDSALYLCASSPGQGRDEQFFGPGTRLTVL.

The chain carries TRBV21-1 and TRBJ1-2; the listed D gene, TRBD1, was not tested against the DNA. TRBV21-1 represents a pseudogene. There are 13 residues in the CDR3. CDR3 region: CASTQGWGHRDTF. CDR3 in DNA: TGTGCCAGCACCCAGGGGTGGGGGCATCGGGACACCTTC.

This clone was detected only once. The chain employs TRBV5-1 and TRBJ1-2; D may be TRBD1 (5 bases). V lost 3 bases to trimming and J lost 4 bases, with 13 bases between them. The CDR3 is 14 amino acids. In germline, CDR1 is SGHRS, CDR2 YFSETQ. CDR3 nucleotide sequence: TGCGCCAGCAGCTCCAAAGACAGCTTCTATGGCTACACCTTC. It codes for CASSSKDSFYGYTF.

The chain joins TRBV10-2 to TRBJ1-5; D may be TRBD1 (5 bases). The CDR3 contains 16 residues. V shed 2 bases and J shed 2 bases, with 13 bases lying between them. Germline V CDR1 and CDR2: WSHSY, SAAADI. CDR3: CASSEPGGIGNQPQHF. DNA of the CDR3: TGCGCCAGCAGTGAGCCCGGGGGGATCGGCAATCAGCCCCAGCATTTT.

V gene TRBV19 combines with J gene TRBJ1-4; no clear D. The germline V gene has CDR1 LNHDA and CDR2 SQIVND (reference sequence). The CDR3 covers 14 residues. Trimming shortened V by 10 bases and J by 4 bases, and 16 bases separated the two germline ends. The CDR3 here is CAIIDPGSNEKLFF. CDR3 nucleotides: TGTGCCATCATTGATCCCGGGAGTAATGAAAAACTGTTTTTT.

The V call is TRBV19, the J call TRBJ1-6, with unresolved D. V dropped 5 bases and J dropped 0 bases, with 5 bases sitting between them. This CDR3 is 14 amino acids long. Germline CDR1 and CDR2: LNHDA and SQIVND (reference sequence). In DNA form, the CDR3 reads TGTGCCAGTAGTCTGAGCTCCTATAATTCACCCCTCCACTTT. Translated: CASSLSSYNSPLHF.

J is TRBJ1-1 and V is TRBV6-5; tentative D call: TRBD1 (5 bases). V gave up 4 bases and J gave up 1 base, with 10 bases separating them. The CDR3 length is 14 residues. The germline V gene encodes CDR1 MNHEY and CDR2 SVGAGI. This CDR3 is CASSSTASNTEAFF. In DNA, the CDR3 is TGTGCCAGCAGTTCGACAGCTTCGAACACTGAAGCTTTCTTT.

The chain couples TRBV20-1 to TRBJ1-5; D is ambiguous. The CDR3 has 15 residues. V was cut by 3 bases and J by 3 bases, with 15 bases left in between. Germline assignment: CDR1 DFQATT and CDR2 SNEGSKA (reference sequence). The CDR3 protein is CSASGMDGYNQPQHF. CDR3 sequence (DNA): TGCAGTGCTAGTGGGATGGACGGTTACAATCAGCCCCAGCATTTT.

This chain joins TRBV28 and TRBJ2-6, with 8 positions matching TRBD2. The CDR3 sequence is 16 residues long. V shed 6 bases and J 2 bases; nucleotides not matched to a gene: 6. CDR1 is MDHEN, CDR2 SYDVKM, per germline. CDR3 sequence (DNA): TGTGCCAGCAGACTGCGGGGGGCTCCTGGGGCCAACGTCCTGACTTTC. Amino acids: CASRLRGAPGANVLTF.

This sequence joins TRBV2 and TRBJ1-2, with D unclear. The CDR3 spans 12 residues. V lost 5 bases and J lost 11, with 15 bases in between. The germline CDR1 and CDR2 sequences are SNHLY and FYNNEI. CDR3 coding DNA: TGTGCCAGCAGTCTCAACATGGGGAGTTACACCTTC. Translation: CASSLNMGSYTF.

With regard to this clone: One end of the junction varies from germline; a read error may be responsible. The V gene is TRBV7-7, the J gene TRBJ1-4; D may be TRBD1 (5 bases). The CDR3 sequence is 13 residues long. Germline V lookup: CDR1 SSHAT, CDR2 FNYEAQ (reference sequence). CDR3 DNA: TGTGCTAGCAGCTTAGGGGTGGGTGAAAAACTGTTTTTT. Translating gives CASSLGVGEKLFF.

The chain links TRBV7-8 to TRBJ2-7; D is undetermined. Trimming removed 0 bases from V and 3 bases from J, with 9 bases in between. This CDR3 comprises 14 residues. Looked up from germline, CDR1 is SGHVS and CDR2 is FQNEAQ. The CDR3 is CASSLARRNYEQYF. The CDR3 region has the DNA TGTGCCAGCAGCTTAGCGCGCAGGAACTACGAGCAGTACTTC.

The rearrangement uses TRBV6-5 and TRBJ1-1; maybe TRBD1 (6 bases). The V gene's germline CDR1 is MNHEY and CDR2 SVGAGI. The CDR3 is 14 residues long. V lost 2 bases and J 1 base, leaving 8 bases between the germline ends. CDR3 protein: CASSYGGRNTEAFF. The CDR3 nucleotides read TGTGCCAGCAGTTACGGGGGGCGGAACACTGAAGCTTTCTTT.

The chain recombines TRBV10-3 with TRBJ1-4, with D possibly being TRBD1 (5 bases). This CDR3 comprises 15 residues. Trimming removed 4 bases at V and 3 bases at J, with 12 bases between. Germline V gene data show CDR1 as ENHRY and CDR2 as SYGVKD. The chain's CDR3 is CAISVTDNANEKLFF. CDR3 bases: TGTGCCATCAGTGTGACAGATAACGCTAATGAAAAACTGTTTTTT.

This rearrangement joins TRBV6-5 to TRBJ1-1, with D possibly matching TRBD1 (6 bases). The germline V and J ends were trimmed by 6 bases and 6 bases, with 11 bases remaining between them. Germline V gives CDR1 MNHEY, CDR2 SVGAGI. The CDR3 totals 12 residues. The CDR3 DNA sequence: TGTGCCAGCAGAGTAGGGGGTTCTGAAGCTTTCTTT. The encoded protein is CASRVGGSEAFF.

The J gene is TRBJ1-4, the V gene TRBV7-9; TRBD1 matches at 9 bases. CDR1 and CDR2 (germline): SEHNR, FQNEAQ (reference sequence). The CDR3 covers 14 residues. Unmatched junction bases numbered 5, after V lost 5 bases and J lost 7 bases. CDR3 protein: CASSLGTGSEKLFF. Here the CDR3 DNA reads TGTGCCAGCAGCCTTGGGACAGGGTCTGAAAAACTGTTTTTT.

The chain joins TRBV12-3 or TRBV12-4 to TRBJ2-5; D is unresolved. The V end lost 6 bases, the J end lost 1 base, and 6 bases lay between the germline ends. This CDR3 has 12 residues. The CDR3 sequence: CASSVIQETQYF. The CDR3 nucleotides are TGTGCCAGCAGCGTAATCCAAGAGACCCAGTACTTC.

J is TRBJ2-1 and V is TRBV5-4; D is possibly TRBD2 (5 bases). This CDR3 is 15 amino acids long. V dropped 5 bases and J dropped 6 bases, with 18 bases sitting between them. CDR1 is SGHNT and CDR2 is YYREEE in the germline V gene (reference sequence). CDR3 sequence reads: CASSLARAPLNEQFF. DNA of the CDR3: TGTGCCAGCAGTCTAGCAAGAGCGCCCCTCAATGAGCAGTTCTTC.

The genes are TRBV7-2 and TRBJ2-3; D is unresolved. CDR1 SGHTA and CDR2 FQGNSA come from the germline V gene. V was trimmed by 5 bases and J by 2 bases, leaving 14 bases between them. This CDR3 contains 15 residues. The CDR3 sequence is CASSPNSVITDTQYF. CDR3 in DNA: TGTGCCAGCAGCCCCAACTCCGTTATCACAGATACGCAGTATTTT.